This T cell receptor beta chain was identified in a study of cytomegalovirus exposure and HLA in healthy donors (dated by TCRdb to 2016 to 2017). Turning to the overall study: An earlier analysis of several hundred of the donors reported 276 Gb of sequence data and around 120 million unique TCR beta sequences obtained from approximately 180 million T cells. In an earlier analysis of around 540 of the donors, high-throughput TCR beta sequencing was used to judge whether each TCR beta V gene segment behaved as functional or pseudogenic. To predict cytomegalovirus infection status, the study brought together high-throughput TCR immunosequencing, statistical association of individual TCRs with disease status, and machine learning. Every repertoire in the discovery cohort had been generated on one and the same sequencing platform. Besides the first cohort of around 670 subjects, a separate validation cohort made up of some 110 different subjects was used. Because of strong linkage in the cohort, five DR-DQ haplotypes were treated as single units for association and clustering. Alongside the repertoire data, information on donor age, sex, ethnicity and CMV serostatus was compiled. To study patterns of TCR occurrence, a later analysis re-analyzed previously published TCR beta repertoires from several hundred donors and added high-resolution HLA genotyping. Among around 400 genotyped donors of the cohort, an average of roughly 230,000 unique TCR beta nucleotide sequences was sequenced per donor, of which 15% to 20% were non-productive. The study profiled the T cell repertoires of approximately 700 subjects by immunosequencing and related them to cytomegalovirus serostatus. An early release that covered about 640 HLA-typed donors contained approximately 300 gigabases of sequencing data and around 85 million unique TCR sequences. The later analysis used no new phenotypic data to find candidate immune exposures, relying instead on TCR beta sequences and their occurrence across donors. The study aimed to test whether cataloging public T cell receptors could reveal signatures of past pathogen exposure. Of the roughly 400 genotyped donors, roughly 85% fell in the genetic ancestry cluster associated with self-reported Caucasian donors. Class I and class II HLA loci were covered by the typing at four-digit resolution. The number of donors typed differed by locus, with about 629-630 for A, B, C, DRB1 and DQB1, 522 for DQA1, some 570 for DPA1, and around 450 for DPB1. Genome-wide SNP genotypes for about 60% of the 666 donors were used in a later genetic analysis, which treated that subset as a discovery cohort. Paper-wide results and their limitations: An association between a missense DCLRE1C variant and V-gene and J-gene trimming of TCR beta chains was found in a later genetic analysis and replicated in an independent cohort. CMV serostatus was the only immune exposure information available for the cohort. At a false discovery rate of 0.05, a later analysis linked some 17,000 TCR beta sequences to specific HLA alleles. This cohort had only TCR beta chains sequenced, and the lack of alpha or paired-chain data limited which features could be detected. Because some donors lacked HLA typing at each locus, the association tests relied only on the typed subset. In a later analysis, several top co-occurrence clusters were reported to appear linked to parvovirus B19, influenza, CMV and Epstein-Barr virus. According to the authors, the approach could potentially be generalized to other disease states and immunological phenotypes. The 87-base-pair reads could not distinguish some IMGT-functional V segments, including TRBV6-2 and TRBV6-3, so those segments were excluded. The earlier analysis of nearly 600 of the donors excluded approximately 15 rarely observed V segments, including chromosome 9 orphons, because counts were too low. When HLA alleles, especially DR and DQ, strongly co-occurred, TCR associations were difficult to assign to individual alleles. A further reported finding was that TCR beta sequences accurately predicted the HLA-A and HLA-B alleles for most subjects in the first cohort. The classifier was reported to diagnose cytomegalovirus status with high specificity and sensitivity in both the original and validation cohorts. In vitro tests confirmed that a few of the cytomegalovirus-associated TCR beta chains recognize cytomegalovirus antigens. A cluster of highly shared sequence variants was judged likely to represent a technical artifact of the sequencing pipeline. A total of 150 or so TCR beta chains were listed by the study as associated with cytomegalovirus. In a later genetic analysis, fewer N-insertions in productive TCRs were reported among donors in an Asian-associated ancestry cluster than the 666-donor mean. In a later analysis, most CMV-associated TCR beta chains were found to appear HLA-restricted, with HLA associations seemingly driven largely by CMV exposure. Linkage disequilibrium might explain the correlated functional status among segregating V segments, but an unknown experimental factor could not be ruled out. Presence/absence analyses assumed roughly uniform sequencing depth across donors, an assumption that may not hold. While some public TCRs were present in many individuals, most TCR sequences turned up only very rarely across donors. According to a later analysis, TCR association rates differed among HLA loci, with DRB1 alleles showing the most associated TCRs and HLA-C alleles showing the fewest. A later analysis found that HLA-associated TCR beta chains were more clonally expanded and had lower generation probabilities than equally common non-associated chains. In an earlier analysis of under 600 of the donors, most TCR beta V segments were observed in productive rearrangements about 87% or about 30% of the time, broadly matching IMGT annotations.

Worth noting for this clone: Its antigen is still unknown. Per-nucleotide qualities are absent, and no much larger clonotype sits a single base away.

Library preparation was by the immunoSEQ multiplex PCR assay. The multiplex PCR relied on a mix of 60 forward primers for TCR Vbeta segments and 13 reverse primers for TCR Jbeta segments. Amplification of the CDR3 region of rearranged TCR beta genes was performed with a multiplex PCR assay on genomic DNA. On the Illumina HiSeq System, the amplified TCR beta libraries were sequenced as 87-base-pair reads. Processing in the source paper ran as follows. A later analysis tallied about 77 million unique TCR beta chains across the 666 repertoires, and approximately 9.9 million of those chains were shared by two or more donors. Raw reads were error-corrected and collapsed into unique sequences with a nearest-neighbor algorithm that merged closely related sequences to remove PCR and sequencing errors. V, D and J gene segments were assigned by aligning CDR3 sequences to IMGT reference sequences. For a sequence to be retained, a match of at least six nucleotides to both a V gene segment and a J gene segment was required. Rearrangements were called productive when the CDR3 lacked stop codons and stayed in frame with V and J; all others were non-productive. Following IMGT convention, CDR3 was defined as the stretch from the second conserved V-encoded cysteine to the conserved J-encoded phenylalanine. In an earlier analysis of 500 to 650 of the donors, sequences lacking an unambiguous match to a single V gene segment were excluded. In an earlier analysis of 587 of the donors, V segments were called functional above 56.7% productive rearrangements and were called segregating when the between-donor standard deviation exceeded 5%. A statistical classification framework was developed to diagnose cytomegalovirus status using the catalog of TCR beta chain sequences. V and J gene assignment, in a later analysis, came from comparing TCR nucleotide sequences with IMGT/GENE-DB human TR gene sequences. The TCRdist pipeline was used in a later analysis to assign CDR3 sequences and most-parsimonious VDJ recombination scenarios. A later analysis defined each TCR beta chain by its CDR3 amino acid sequence plus V-gene family, and excluded reads lacking a unique V-gene family. As a way to deal with suspected cross-contamination and a sequencing artifact, a later analysis dropped approximately 570 nucleotide sequences that were highly shared and had low generation probability. In a later analysis, a clonal expansion index for each public chain was calculated from normalized within-repertoire ranks of inferred template counts. Generation probabilities in a later analysis came from a VDJ recombination model fitted to out-of-frame rearrangements, and those results were checked against IGoR. Hypergeometric tests were used in a later analysis to score TCR-TCR, TCR-HLA and TCR-CMV co-occurrence, with a repertoire-size bias correction applied to the TCR pairs. In a later analysis, false discovery rates were estimated by permuting HLA or CMV assignments 20 times. In a later analysis, co-occurring TCRs were grouped with DBSCAN, and TCRdist sequence similarity was added when clustering was performed within HLA-allele-positive subsets. Co-occurrence clustering excluded repertoires with fewer than 30,000 or more than 120,000 public chains, plus five with anomalous nucleotide sharing. Held by TCRdb, this immuneACCESS table contains in-frame sequences only and omits some clones. Under half of the omission traces to an unresolved V gene where checked; the cause of the rest is unknown. V and J calls and clone size follow that table, whereas D and trimming were derived from the DNA. The sample table records about 59,000 clones; 65% to 90% of these occur just once. The ten top clones hold 1.5% to 2% of the sample.

The cohort consisted of approximately 670 healthy bone marrow donors. At the time of sampling, every cohort member was nominally healthy, though immune exposures that went unrecorded were likely present. CMV serostatus was recorded as positive for just under 300 and negative for about 50% of the roughly 670 cohort members, whereas no CMV serostatus was recorded for the donor in question. Every donor gave a peripheral blood sample, and the peripheral blood mononuclear cells from that sample were used for TCR beta sequencing. The Qiagen DNeasy Blood Extraction Kit was used to extract genomic DNA from the blood cell samples. The germline V gene gives CDR1 as ENHRY and CDR2 as SYGVKD. V trim: 3 bases; J trim: 2 bases; unmatched bases: 11. From its cysteine to its phenylalanine, the CDR3 spans 17 amino acids. The DNA shown is the 51-base CDR3, in frame from base 1.

The TCR originated in a human donor in good health. Sequenced sample: PBMCs. The rearranged segments are TRBV10-3 and TRBJ2-7, and 9 junction bases match TRBD2. The CDR3 has the sequence CAISDRVGTSLPYEQYF. In nucleotides, the sequence is TGTGCCATCAGTGACAGGGTTGGGACTAGCTTACCCTACGAGCAGTACTTC.